The 17 T cell receptor beta chains below come from one sample, sequenced in a study of technical replicates of blood from several donors. Here immunoSEQ multiplex PCR was the method, and the copy in TCRdb shows in-frame clones only, minus some. The table shows over 70,000 clones, with 85% to 95% occurring only once. Sequences were obtained from T cells isolated from PBMCs. The receptor source for this set is a human donor in good health.

This chain links TRBV2 with TRBJ1-3; 9 bases are shared with TRBD1. Germline trimming cut 5 bases from V and 0 bases from J; bases unmatched to any gene: 14. Germline V gene sequence: CDR1 SNHLY, CDR2 FYNNEI. The CDR3 is 19 residues long. The CDR3 bases are TGTGCCAGCAGTACTTCCGGGACAGGGTTTGGCCGCTCTGGAAACACCATATATTTT. As protein: CASSTSGTGFGRSGNTIYF.

J is TRBJ1-4 and V is TRBV28; no clear D gene. Germline lookup yields CDR1 MDHEN and CDR2 SYDVKM. The CDR3 sequence is 15 residues long. Trimming stripped 5 bases from V and 8 bases from J, with 18 bases between. CDR3 sequence (DNA): TGTGCCAGCAGTGATTATGGACGGGATGGAGAAAAACTGTTTTTT. It yields the protein CASSDYGRDGEKLFF.

The DNA of the CDR3 is TGTGCCAGCAGTTCCGGGACAGCCCACAATGAGCAGTTCTTC. Protein product: CASSSGTAHNEQFF. The J gene is TRBJ2-1, the V gene TRBV6-5; 7 bases fit TRBD1. Germline V lookup: CDR1 MNHEY, CDR2 SVGAGI. The CDR3 sequence is 14 residues long. V shed 4 bases, J shed 5 bases, and the junction held 5 bases outside the gene matches.

V is TRBV10-3 and J is TRBJ1-1; D is perhaps TRBD1 (6 bases). The V end was cut by 3 bases, the J end by 7 bases, with 12 bases between. Germline values: CDR1 ENHRY, CDR2 SYGVKD. There are 13 residues in the CDR3. This CDR3 reads CAISDFRGGEAFF. The CDR3 DNA follows: TGTGCCATCAGTGATTTTAGAGGGGGTGAAGCTTTCTTT.

The chain uses TRBV19 and TRBJ2-1, with 12 bases lining up with TRBD1. This CDR3 is built from 15 residues. Germline values: CDR1 LNHDA, CDR2 SQIVND (reference sequence). The junction had 7 bases not matched to a gene; V was cut back by 3 bases and J by 10 bases. In nucleotides, the CDR3 is TGTGCCAGTAGTATCACCGGGACAGGGGGCAAGGAGCAGTTCTTC. It is translated as CASSITGTGGKEQFF. The entire variable domain, with the rest obtained from reference TRBV19 and TRBJ2-1, is as follows: DGGITQSPKYLFRKEGQNVTLSCEQNLNHDAMYWYRQDPGQGLRLIYYSQIVNDFQKGDIAEGYSVSREKKESFPLTVTSAQKNPTAFYLCASSITGTGGKEQFFGPGTRLTVL.

This chain connects TRBV10-3 to TRBJ2-7; D is perhaps TRBD1 (5 bases). Germline loops: CDR1 ENHRY, CDR2 SYGVKD. Trimming pared 2 bases from V and 3 bases from J, leaving 8 bases between. The CDR3 totals 13 residues. The CDR3 DNA sequence: TGTGCCATCAGTGAGCAGGGTTTCTACGAGCAGTACTTC. This codes for CAISEQGFYEQYF.

The CDR3 DNA sequence: TGTGCCAGTAGTAGACCGGGACAGAGAAATGAAAAACTGTTTTTT. It specifies CASSRPGQRNEKLFF. The V call is TRBV19, the J call TRBJ1-4; the match to TRBD1 covers 7 bases. With V trimmed by 4 bases and J by 5 bases, 7 bases remained unmatched. This CDR3 is 15 amino acids long. Germline CDR1 reads LNHDA; CDR2 reads SQIVND (reference sequence).

This clone was counted between two and nine times. The rearrangement joins TRBV2 to TRBJ1-2; D uncertain. This CDR3 region has 11 residues. Between the trimmed V and J ends, which lost 6 bases and 5 bases, there was a span of 7 bases. CDR1 is SNHLY, CDR2 FYNNEI, per germline. As DNA, the CDR3 is TGTGCCAGCAGACTGCAATATGGCTACACCTTC. Protein: CASRLQYGYTF.

V is TRBV6-5 and J is TRBJ2-7; no definite D call. The CDR3 is 14 amino acids. Germline V gene data show CDR1 as MNHEY and CDR2 as SVGAGI. The V gene lost 0 bases and the J gene lost 2 bases, with 8 bases spanning the gap. In DNA form, the CDR3 reads TGTGCCAGCAGTTACTCGAGTGGTGCCTACGAGCAGTACTTC. Residues: CASSYSSGAYEQYF.

J is TRBJ2-5 and V is TRBV9; 8 nucleotides agree with TRBD1. In germline, CDR1 is SGDLS, CDR2 YYNGEE. CDR3 size: 16 residues. J was trimmed by 0 bases and V by 0 bases; bases with no gene match: 4. The CDR3 DNA is TGTGCCAGCAGCGTAGCGGGACAGGTAAACCAAGAGACCCAGTACTTC. This codes for CASSVAGQVNQETQYF.

The rearrangement uses TRBV11-2 and TRBJ2-7; possibly TRBD2 for D (6 bases). Trimming left V 3 bases short and J 2 bases short, with 8 bases between. CDR1 SGHAT and CDR2 FQNNGV come from the germline V gene. The CDR3 runs 13 residues. The CDR3 DNA sequence: TGTGCCAGCAGCTTGGGACTTCCCTACGAGCAGTACTTC. Its translation: CASSLGLPYEQYF.

The V call is TRBV18, the J call TRBJ1-1; D remains unclear. Germline V CDR1 and CDR2: KGHSH, LQKENI. The germline V and J ends were trimmed by 3 bases and 4 bases, with 9 bases remaining between them. CDR3 length: 13 amino acids. CDR3: CASSPVGVTEAFF. The CDR3 DNA reads TGTGCCAGCTCACCCGTCGGGGTCACTGAAGCTTTCTTT. The whole variable domain, remainder taken from reference TRBV18 and TRBJ1-1, is NAGVMQNPRHLVRRRGQEARLRCSPMKGHSHVYWYRQLPEEGLKFMVYLQKENIIDESGMPKERFSAEFPKEGPSILRIQQVVRGDSAAYFCASSPVGVTEAFFGQGTRLTVV.

V and J are TRBV30 and TRBJ1-5; possible D gene TRBD1, 5 bases. The CDR3 covers 13 residues. Germline CDR1 GTSNPN, CDR2 SVGIG (reference sequence). The ends were cut back, 3 bases at V and 5 bases at J, with 11 bases in the middle. The CDR3: CAWSGGPDQPQHF. The CDR3 DNA sequence: TGTGCCTGGAGCGGGGGTCCTGATCAGCCCCAGCATTTT.

V gene TRBV25-1 combines with J gene TRBJ2-7; no firm D call. The CDR3 spans 11 residues. Trimming took off 8 bases at V and 2 bases at J, with 7 bases between the two ends. Germline lookup yields CDR1 MGHDK and CDR2 SYGVNS. The DNA of the CDR3 is TGTGCCAGCCGGCAGGCCTACGAGCAGTACTTC. Its protein product is CASRQAYEQYF.

Concerning this clone: One end of the junction does not line up with germline, which may come from a read error. The DNA of the CDR3 is TGTGCCAGCAGCCTAGAGACTAGGCGACGTTTTACAGATACGCAGTATTTT. This encodes CASSLETRRRFTDTQYF. The chain links TRBV11-2 to TRBJ2-3, with D possibly matching TRBD2 (6 bases). This CDR3 region has 17 residues. Germline V gene data show CDR1 as SGHAT and CDR2 as FQNNGV.

The chain links TRBV4-2 to TRBJ2-3; D may be TRBD2 (5 bases). This CDR3 comprises 14 residues. Germline values: CDR1 LGHNA, CDR2 YNFKEQ. V lost 4 bases and J lost 3, with 11 bases in between. The CDR3 DNA is TGTGCCAGCAGCCTAAGGTCGGGGACAGATACGCAGTATTTT. Translating it yields CASSLRSGTDTQYF.

This chain joins TRBV19 and TRBJ1-2; D may be TRBD1 (6 bases). In germline, CDR1 is LNHDA, CDR2 SQIVND (reference sequence). V dropped 7 bases and J dropped 7 bases, with 19 bases sitting between them. This CDR3 region has 14 residues. CDR3 coding DNA: TGTGCCAGTACCCCTGGGCAGGGGAGCGGTGGCTACACCTTC. Encoded protein: CASTPGQGSGGYTF.